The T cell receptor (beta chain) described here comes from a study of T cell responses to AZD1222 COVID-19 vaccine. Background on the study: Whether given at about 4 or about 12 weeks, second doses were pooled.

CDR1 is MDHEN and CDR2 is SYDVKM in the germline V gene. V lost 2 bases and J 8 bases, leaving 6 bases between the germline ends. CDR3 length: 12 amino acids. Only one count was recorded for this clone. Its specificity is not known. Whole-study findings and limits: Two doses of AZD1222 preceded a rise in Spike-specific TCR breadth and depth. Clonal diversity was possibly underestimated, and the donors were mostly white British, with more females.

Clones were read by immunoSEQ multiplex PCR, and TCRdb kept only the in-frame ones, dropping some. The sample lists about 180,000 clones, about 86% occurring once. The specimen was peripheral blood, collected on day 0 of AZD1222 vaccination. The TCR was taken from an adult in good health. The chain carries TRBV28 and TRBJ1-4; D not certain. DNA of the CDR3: TGTGCCAGCAGTTTAATGGGGGAAAAACTGTTTTTT. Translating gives CASSLMGEKLFF. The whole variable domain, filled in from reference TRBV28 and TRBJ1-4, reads DVKVTQSSRYLVKRTGEKVFLECVQDMDHENMFWYRQDPGLGLRLIYFSYDVKMKEKGDIPEGYSVSREKKERFSLILESASTNQTSMYLCASSLMGEKLFFGSGTQLSVL.